This TCR beta chain was obtained from a study of blood T cell repertoires in COVID-19. About the study: Material from acute and convalescent COVID-19 was sourced from the United States, Italy and Spain. PBMCs, B-cell-depleted T cells, or T cells provided the cDNA or gDNA that made up the material.

There are 14 residues in the CDR3. Germline CDR1 is MDHEN and CDR2 is SYDVKM. V lost 6 bases, J lost 3 bases, and 6 bases stayed unmatched. Authors' analysis steps: Amplification of reference gene primers provided the estimated nucleated cell counts. Profiled with immunoSEQ multiplex PCR; TCRdb holds only in-frame clones, not every one. V and J calls plus clone size are reproduced from that table; the DNA served to infer D and trimming. The sample includes over 75,000 clones, around 80% seen only once; the top ten take roughly 10%. V is TRBV28 and J is TRBJ2-3, with 7 positions matching TRBD1. This clonotype was obtained from a man between 65 and 85 years old with acute or convalescent COVID-19. Sequenced input: peripheral blood. The CDR3 nucleotides are TGTGCCAGCAGCACAGGGGCGCCGACAGATACGCAGTATTTT. Amino acids: CASSTGAPTDTQYF.